The next 17 T cell receptor beta chains were all read from a single sample in a study of beta chain features in type 1 diabetes. Study conclusions and caveats: For Type 1 diabetes patients, all four CD4+ subsets carried TCRB CDR3s that were moderately but significantly shorter.

Reverse transcribing all isolated RNA meant expressed TCRB transcripts were sequenced. Method: immunoSEQ multiplex PCR; TCRdb's copy keeps in-frame clones and lacks some. This table has some 160,000 clones, approximately 8.8% appearing once. These receptors have no known antigen. Sequences were obtained from central memory CD4+ T cells from blood. All receptors derive from a woman under 40 with type 1 diabetes.

In this sample, this clone turned up a few times. The chain uses TRBV29-1 and TRBJ1-2, with 9 bases that match TRBD1. V shed 0 bases and J 7 bases; nucleotides not matched to a gene: 6. The CDR3 consists of 14 residues. From germline, CDR1 is SQVTM and CDR2 ANQGSEA. CDR3 protein: CSVEDPRQGGGYTF. The CDR3 DNA reads TGCAGCGTTGAAGATCCGAGACAGGGGGGTGGCTACACCTTC.

This clone was counted between two and nine times. The chain uses TRBV7-3 and TRBJ1-5; 7 positions match TRBD1. In germline, CDR1 is SGHTA, CDR2 FQGTGA. The V segment lost 5 bases and the J segment 2 bases; nucleotides outside the gene matches: 3. This CDR3 contains 14 residues. CDR3 sequence reads: CASSADRGNQPQHF. CDR3 coding DNA: TGTGCCAGCAGCGCAGACAGGGGCAATCAGCCCCAGCATTTT.

The rearrangement links TRBV10-3 to TRBJ2-5; 9 nucleotides agree with TRBD2. Germline V gives CDR1 ENHRY, CDR2 SYGVKD. The CDR3 covers 14 residues. The V segment lost 7 bases and the J segment 5 bases; nucleotides outside the gene matches: 8. Here the CDR3 reads CAINPGLAHETQYF. In DNA, the CDR3 is TGTGCCATCAACCCGGGACTAGCCCACGAGACCCAGTACTTC.

DNA of the CDR3: TGTGCCAGCAGCTTGGGGACAGGGGTGTTTACCGGGGAGCTGTTTTTT. Translating gives CASSLGTGVFTGELFF. This rearrangement joins TRBV5-4 to TRBJ2-2; TRBD1 agrees at 9 bases. With V trimmed by 0 bases and J by 5 bases, 5 bases remained unmatched. Germline-derived CDR1 and CDR2 are SGHNT and YYREEE (reference sequence). This CDR3 comprises 16 residues.

This chain connects TRBV9 to TRBJ1-2, with 7 bases that match TRBD1. Germline V gene sequence: CDR1 SGDLS, CDR2 YYNGEE. The CDR3 loop spans 15 amino acids. The V gene end was trimmed by 3 bases and the J gene end by 0 bases; junction bases not matched to a gene: 5. CDR3 DNA: TGTGCCAGCAGCGACCCGGGACAGTCTAACTATGGCTACACCTTC. Translating gives CASSDPGQSNYGYTF.

The table lists this clone with a few counts. This sequence joins TRBV11-3 and TRBJ2-5; 10 bases agree with TRBD2. The CDR3 length is 15 residues. J lost 2 bases, V lost 5 bases, and 5 bases had no gene match. Germline V gene sequence: CDR1 SGHNT, CDR2 YENEEA. CDR3 nucleotides: TGTGCCAGCAGCCTAGGACTAGCGGCGCAAGAGACCCAGTACTTC. It encodes CASSLGLAAQETQYF.

The chain carries TRBV15 and TRBJ2-5; D not resolved. V was clipped by 9 bases and J by 0 bases, with 11 bases between them. CDR1 LNHNV and CDR2 YYDKDF come from the germline V gene (reference sequence). CDR3 size: 13 residues. The CDR3 protein is CATKRRNQETQYF. For the CDR3, the DNA is TGTGCCACAAAACGCAGGAACCAAGAGACCCAGTACTTC.

This clone was seen a few times. The chain has TRBV12-5 and TRBJ2-7; TRBD2 aligns across 7 bases. This CDR3 is built from 14 residues. V dropped 4 bases and J dropped 4; count of bases not matched to a gene: 7. Germline V lookup: CDR1 LGHNT, CDR2 FRNRAP. The CDR3 coding sequence is TGTGCTAGTGGTTCTGGACTAGAGAGGTACGAGCAGTACTTC. It codes for CASGSGLERYEQYF.

V is TRBV18 and J is TRBJ1-4; maybe TRBD1 (6 bases). V was clipped by 3 bases and J by 5 bases, with 10 bases between them. There are 14 residues in the CDR3. Germline V gene sequence: CDR1 KGHSH, CDR2 LQKENI. CDR3 sequence (DNA): TGTGCCAGCTCACCGGACAGACTGAATGAAAAACTGTTTTTT. Amino acids: CASSPDRLNEKLFF. The variable domain in full, completed from reference TRBV18 and TRBJ1-4, reads NAGVMQNPRHLVRRRGQEARLRCSPMKGHSHVYWYRQLPEEGLKFMVYLQKENIIDESGMPKERFSAEFPKEGPSILRIQQVVRGDSAAYFCASSPDRLNEKLFFGSGTQLSVL.

There are many counts of this clone. The chain uses TRBV2 and TRBJ2-4; D perhaps matches TRBD1 (5 bases). The CDR3 extends over 15 amino acids. In germline, CDR1 is SNHLY, CDR2 FYNNEI. The V end was cut by 6 bases, the J end by 0 bases, with 12 bases between. CDR3 amino acids: CASRQDIVAKNIQYF. Written as DNA, the CDR3 is TGTGCCAGCAGGCAGGACATCGTAGCCAAAAACATTCAGTACTTC. Together with reference TRBV2 and TRBJ2-4, the CDR3 gives the full variable domain: EPEVTQTPSHQVTQMGQEVILRCVPISNHLYFYWYRQILGQKVEFLVSFYNNEISEKSEIFDDQFSVERPDGSNFTLKIRSTKLEDSAMYFCASRQDIVAKNIQYFGAGTRLSVL.

The V gene is TRBV7-9, the J gene TRBJ1-1; tentatively, D is TRBD1 (5 bases). The V gene lost 5 bases and the J gene lost 9 bases, with 10 bases spanning the gap. The CDR3 runs to 11 residues. The germline V gene has CDR1 SEHNR and CDR2 FQNEAQ (reference sequence). CDR3 sequence: CASSDRSKAFF. In DNA form, the CDR3 reads TGTGCCAGCAGCGACAGAAGCAAAGCTTTCTTT.

The chain combines TRBV7-3 with TRBJ1-3, with a weak D call TRBD1 (5 bases). CDR1 and CDR2 (germline): SGHTA, FQGTGA. CDR3 size: 14 residues. Trimming cost V 5 bases and J 0 bases, with 8 bases left between them. Here the CDR3 DNA reads TGTGCCAGCAGCACAGGCACCTCTGGAAACACCATATATTTT. Translating gives CASSTGTSGNTIYF.

The chain recombines TRBV28 with TRBJ1-1; D gene uncertain. V dropped 6 bases and J dropped 3 bases, with 5 bases sitting between them. The CDR3 totals 11 residues. Germline assignment: CDR1 MDHEN and CDR2 SYDVKM. In DNA, the CDR3 is TGTGCCAGCAGCTCCCACACTGAAGCTTTCTTT. Its translation is CASSSHTEAFF.

The CDR3 is CAISRAVGTDTQYF. The CDR3, as DNA: TGTGCCATCTCTCGAGCCGTGGGCACAGATACGCAGTATTTT. The chain couples TRBV19 to TRBJ2-3; D call uncertain. Germline CDR1 reads LNHDA; CDR2 reads SQIVND (reference sequence). The CDR3 length is 14 residues. V dropped 10 bases and J dropped 1 base, with 15 bases sitting between them.

The rearrangement joins TRBV5-1 to TRBJ2-1; 13 nucleotides line up with TRBD2. The CDR3 is made up of 15 amino acids. Looked up from germline, CDR1 is SGHRS and CDR2 is YFSETQ. Trimming took 2 bases from V and 6 from J; bases not matched to a gene: 2. The CDR3 DNA is TGCGCCAGCAGCTTCACTAGCGGGAGGGCCAATGAGCAGTTCTTC. It translates to CASSFTSGRANEQFF.

The rearrangement uses TRBV7-3 and TRBJ2-1, with D perhaps matching TRBD2 (5 bases). The V end lost 2 bases, the J end lost 2 bases, and 10 bases lay between the germline ends. CDR1 is SGHTA and CDR2 is FQGTGA in the germline V gene. There are 15 residues in the CDR3. CDR3 residues: CASSLEGEAYNEQFF. For the CDR3, the DNA is TGTGCCAGCAGCTTAGAGGGTGAGGCCTACAATGAGCAGTTCTTC.

This clone has only a few counts. This chain joins TRBV28 and TRBJ2-3; 9 nucleotides align to TRBD2. Germline loops: CDR1 MDHEN, CDR2 SYDVKM. The V segment lost 2 bases and the J segment 0 bases; nucleotides outside the gene matches: 9. The CDR3 loop spans 18 amino acids. CDR3 DNA sequence: TGTGCCAGCAGTTTACGAGCCCATAGCGGGGGAAGCACAGATACGCAGTATTTT. This translates into CASSLRAHSGGSTDTQYF.